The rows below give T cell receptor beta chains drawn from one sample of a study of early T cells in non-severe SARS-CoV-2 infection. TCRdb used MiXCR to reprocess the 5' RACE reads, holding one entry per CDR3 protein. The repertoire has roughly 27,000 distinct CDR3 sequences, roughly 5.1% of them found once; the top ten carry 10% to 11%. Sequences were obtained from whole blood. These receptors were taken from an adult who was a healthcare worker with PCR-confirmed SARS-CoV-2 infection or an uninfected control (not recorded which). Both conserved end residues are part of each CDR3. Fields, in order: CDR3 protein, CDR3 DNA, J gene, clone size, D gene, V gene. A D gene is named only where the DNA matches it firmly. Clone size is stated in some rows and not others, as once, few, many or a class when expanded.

CDR3 protein: CASRDFVDTQYF
CDR3 DNA: TGTGCCAGCCGGGACTTTGTAGATACGCAGTATTTT
J gene: TRBJ2-3
clone size: many
D gene: .
V gene: TRBV7-8

CDR3 protein: CASSESGKIISYEQYF
CDR3 DNA: TGCGCCAGCAGTGAGTCAGGCAAAATTATTTCCTACGAGCAGTACTTC
J gene: TRBJ2-7
clone size: many
D gene: .
V gene: TRBV10-2

CDR3 protein: CAWSLQGYGYTF
CDR3 DNA: TGTGCCTGGAGTCTACAGGGTTATGGCTACACCTTC
J gene: TRBJ1-2
clone size: many
D gene: .
V gene: TRBV30

CDR3 protein: CASSYSKRTVSTDTQYF
CDR3 DNA: TGTGCCAGCAGTTACTCGAAGCGGACAGTCAGCACAGATACGCAGTATTTT
J gene: TRBJ2-3
clone size: many
D gene: .
V gene: TRBV6-5

CDR3 protein: CASSSRTGQETQYF
CDR3 DNA: TGCGCCAGCAGCTCGAGGACGGGACAAGAGACCCAGTACTTC
J gene: TRBJ2-5
clone size: many
D gene: .
V gene: TRBV5-1

CDR3 protein: CASSRDNTEAFF
CDR3 DNA: TGTGCCAGCAGTCGGGATAACACTGAAGCTTTCTTT
J gene: TRBJ1-1
clone size: few
D gene: .
V gene: TRBV12-3/TRBV12-4

CDR3 protein: CSVRTGGEQFF
CDR3 DNA: TGCAGCGTTCGGACGGGAGGTGAGCAGTTCTTC
J gene: TRBJ2-1
clone size: many
D gene: TRBD2
V gene: TRBV29-1

CDR3 protein: CASSDWRVVGKNIQYF
CDR3 DNA: TGTGCCAGCAGTGATTGGAGGGTAGTAGGCAAAAACATTCAGTACTTC
J gene: TRBJ2-4
clone size: many
D gene: .
V gene: TRBV2

CDR3 protein: CASSFQLAGGPEQYF
CDR3 DNA: TGTGCCAGCAGCTTCCAACTAGCGGGGGGGCCCGAGCAGTACTTC
J gene: TRBJ2-7
clone size: many
D gene: TRBD2
V gene: TRBV5-5

CDR3 protein: CASSNNRPADTQYF
CDR3 DNA: TGCGCCAGCAGCAATAACAGGCCCGCAGATACGCAGTATTTT
J gene: TRBJ2-3
clone size: many
D gene: .
V gene: TRBV5-1

CDR3 protein: CASSWQGSGGYTF
CDR3 DNA: TGTGCCAGCAGTTGGCAGGGAAGTGGTGGCTACACCTTC
J gene: TRBJ1-2
clone size: many
D gene: .
V gene: TRBV27

CDR3 protein: CASSADRAPSFGTQYF
CDR3 DNA: TGCGCCAGCAGTGCGGACAGGGCCCCGTCTTTTGGGACCCAGTACTTC
J gene: TRBJ2-5
clone size: .
D gene: TRBD1
V gene: TRBV10-2

CDR3 protein: CSARKQGINEKLFF
CDR3 DNA: TGCAGTGCTAGAAAACAGGGGATTAATGAAAAACTGTTTTTT
J gene: TRBJ1-4
clone size: few
D gene: TRBD1
V gene: TRBV20-1

CDR3 protein: CASSPFGTSGNTIYF
CDR3 DNA: TGTGCCAGCAGCCCATTTGGGACCTCTGGAAACACCATATATTTT
J gene: TRBJ1-3
clone size: .
D gene: .
V gene: TRBV2

CDR3 protein: CASSRTQGVTEAFF
CDR3 DNA: TGTGCCAGCAGTCGAACGCAGGGGGTCACTGAAGCTTTCTTT
J gene: TRBJ1-1
clone size: .
D gene: TRBD1
V gene: TRBV12-3/TRBV12-4

CDR3 protein: CATYPQGRSPLHF
CDR3 DNA: TGTGCCACCTACCCCCAAGGACGGTCACCCCTCCACTTT
J gene: TRBJ1-6
clone size: many
D gene: .
V gene: TRBV15

CDR3 protein: CSAREAGKDTGELFF
CDR3 DNA: TGCAGTGCTAGAGAGGCCGGGAAGGACACCGGGGAGCTGTTTTTT
J gene: TRBJ2-2
clone size: many
D gene: .
V gene: TRBV20-1